This T cell receptor (beta chain) came from a study of T cells in Graves' hyperthyroidism and ophthalmopathy. This clonotype came up a few times. CDR3 length: 13 residues. Germline CDR1 reads SGHRS; CDR2 reads YFSETQ. V shed 4 bases and J 2 bases; nucleotides not matched to a gene: 2. A roughly 9.3 ml volume of fresh peripheral blood provided the PBMCs. The source material, RNA transcripts, was used to amplify TCR beta CDR3 regions. With the HTBI primer set, the TCR CDR3 went through a first round of RT-PCR. TCRdb re-analysed the multiplex PCR reads in MiXCR, keeping a single row per CDR3 protein. The table includes approximately 330,000 distinct CDR3 sequences, over 15% detected once.

The chain uses TRBV5-1 and TRBJ2-5; the match to TRBD1 covers 7 bases. The TCR was taken from a woman between 50 and 59 years old with Graves' hyperthyroidism. Sequences were obtained from blood. For the CDR3, the DNA is TGCGCCAGCAGCGTGGGACAGCAAGAGACCCAGTACTTC. It translates to CASSVGQQETQYF.